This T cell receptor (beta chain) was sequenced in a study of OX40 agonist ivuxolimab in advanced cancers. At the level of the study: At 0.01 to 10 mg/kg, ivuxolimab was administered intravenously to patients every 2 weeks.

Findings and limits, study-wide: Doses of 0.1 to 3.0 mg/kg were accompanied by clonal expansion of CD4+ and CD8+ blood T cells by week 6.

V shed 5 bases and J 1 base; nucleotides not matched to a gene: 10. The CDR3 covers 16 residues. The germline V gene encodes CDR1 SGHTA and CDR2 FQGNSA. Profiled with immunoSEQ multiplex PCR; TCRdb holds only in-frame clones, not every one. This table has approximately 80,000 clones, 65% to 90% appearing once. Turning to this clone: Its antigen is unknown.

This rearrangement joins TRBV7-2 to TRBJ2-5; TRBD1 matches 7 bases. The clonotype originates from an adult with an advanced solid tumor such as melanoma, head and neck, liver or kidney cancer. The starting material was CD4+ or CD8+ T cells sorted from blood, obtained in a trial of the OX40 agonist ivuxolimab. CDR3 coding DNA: TGTGCCAGCAGCGCCTTCGCTCCAGGGGGCCAAGAGACCCAGTACTTC. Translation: CASSAFAPGGQETQYF. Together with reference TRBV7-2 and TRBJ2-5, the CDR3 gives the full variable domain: GAGVSQSPSNKVTEKGKDVELRCDPISGHTALYWYRQSLGQGLEFLIYFQGNSAPDKSGLPSDRFSAERTGGSVSTLTIQRTQQEDSAVYLCASSAFAPGGQETQYFGPGTRLLVL.